The present entry profiles one T cell receptor (beta chain) with its context. The assay was immunoSEQ multiplex PCR, and TCRdb's table has in-frame clones only and misses some. This table has approximately 170,000 clones, roughly 95% appearing once. The source of the sample is a study of control samples from healthy donors and cancer patients. V lost 3 bases to trimming and J lost 2 bases, with 14 bases between them. Germline V lookup: CDR1 KGHSH, CDR2 LQKENI. The length of the CDR3 is 16 residues. V and J are TRBV18 and TRBJ1-5, with a possible D match to TRBD1 (6 bases). This clonotype was obtained from an older woman in good health. The specimen was blood. In nucleotides, the CDR3 is TGTGCCAGCTCACCCCTGGACAGTAGGGGCAATCAGCCCCAGCATTTT. Translation gives CASSPLDSRGNQPQHF.